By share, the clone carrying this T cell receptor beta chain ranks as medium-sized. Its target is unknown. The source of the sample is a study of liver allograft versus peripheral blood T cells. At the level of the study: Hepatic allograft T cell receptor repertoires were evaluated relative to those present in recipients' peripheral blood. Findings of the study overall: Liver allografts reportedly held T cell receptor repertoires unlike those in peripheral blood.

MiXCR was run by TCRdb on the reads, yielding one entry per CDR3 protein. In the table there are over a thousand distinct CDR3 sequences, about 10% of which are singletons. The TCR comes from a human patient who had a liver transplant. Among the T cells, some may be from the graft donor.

The CDR3 sequence is CASSQRLAGQEEQYF. The CDR3 DNA reads as TGTGCCAGTAGTCAAAGACTAGCGGGGCAAGAGGAGCAGTACTTC. The chain recombines TRBV19 with TRBJ2-7; 11 nucleotides match TRBD2. Germline V CDR1 and CDR2: LNHDA, SQIVND (reference sequence). Trimming removed 5 bases from V and 7 bases from J; junction bases left unmatched: 10. The CDR3 is 15 amino acids.